The count of the clone carrying this T cell receptor (beta chain) is one. Its antigen remains unidentified. The sample comes from a study of shared clonotypes between healthy human individuals. Deep-level settings were used for running the assay. Profiling relied on immunoSEQ multiplex PCR, and the TCRdb table lists in-frame clones only, not all of them. The data hold about 2 million clones, with less than 95% observed a single time. Broader study findings: The low donor count limited represented genetic and exposure-history diversity. Generation of non-shared clonotypes was less probable than generation of clonotypes shared by all four donors.

Germline V gene lookup returns CDR1 MDHEN and CDR2 SYDVKM. The CDR3 consists of 15 residues. Trimming removed 8 bases from V and 1 base from J, with 15 bases in between. CD45RO negativity and positive selection for CCR7 defined naive CD8 cells, a population that excluded terminally differentiated effector memory CD45RA+ cells. Sequenced input: naive CD8+ T cells sorted from blood. The sequence was collected from a man between 18 and 35 years old in good health. The J gene is TRBJ1-3, the V gene TRBV28; possibly TRBD1 for D (6 bases). DNA of the CDR3: TGTGCCAGCGATGGATTAGGACAGTCTGGAAACACCATATATTTT. Amino acid sequence: CASDGLGQSGNTIYF.